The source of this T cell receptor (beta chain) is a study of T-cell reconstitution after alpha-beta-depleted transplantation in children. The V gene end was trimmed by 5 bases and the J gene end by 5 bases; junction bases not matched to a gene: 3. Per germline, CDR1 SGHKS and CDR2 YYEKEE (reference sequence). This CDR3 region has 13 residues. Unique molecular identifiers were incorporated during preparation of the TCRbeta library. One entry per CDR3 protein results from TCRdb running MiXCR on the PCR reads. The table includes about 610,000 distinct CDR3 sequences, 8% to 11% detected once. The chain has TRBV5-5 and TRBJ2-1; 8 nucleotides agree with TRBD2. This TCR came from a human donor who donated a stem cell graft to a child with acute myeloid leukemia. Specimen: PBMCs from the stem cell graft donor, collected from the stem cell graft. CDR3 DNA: TGTGCCAGCAGTCATAGCGGGGACAATGAGCAGTTCTTC. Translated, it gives CASSHSGDNEQFF.